Given below is one T cell receptor (beta chain) in context. Its antigen is not known. This record belongs to a study of graft-versus-host responses after intestinal transplantation. The wider study: Recipients were all induced with anti-thymocyte globulin, then given tacrolimus and steroids for 2 to 4 years. Findings and limits, study-wide: Allografts of one patient group, those with graft-donor T cell macrochimerism, had high graft-versus-host to host-versus-graft clonal ratios.

The protocol was immunoSEQ multiplex PCR, while the TCRdb copy is restricted to in-frame clones and leaves out a portion. This table has 95,000 to 110,000 clones, approximately 86% appearing once. CDR3 length: 16 residues. CDR1 SEHNR and CDR2 FQNEAQ come from the germline V gene (reference sequence). The V gene lost 2 bases and the J gene lost 5 bases, with 18 bases spanning the gap. The input for sequencing was unstimulated CD4+ T cells sorted from spleen or lymph node cells, taken before transplant. The V call is TRBV7-9, the J call TRBJ2-5; D is unclear. This TCR was recovered from a human donor who was the organ donor for an intestinal transplant. CDR3 amino acids: CASSLKPTARTETQYF. The DNA for the CDR3 is TGTGCCAGCAGCTTAAAACCCACCGCGAGGACCGAGACCCAGTACTTC. Full variable domain (remainder filled in from reference TRBV7-9 and TRBJ2-5): DTGVSQNPRHKITKRGQNVTFRCDPISEHNRLYWYRQTLGQGPEFLTYFQNEAQLEKSRLLSDRFSAERPKGSFSTLEIQRTEQGDSAMYLCASSLKPTARTETQYFGPGTRLLVL.